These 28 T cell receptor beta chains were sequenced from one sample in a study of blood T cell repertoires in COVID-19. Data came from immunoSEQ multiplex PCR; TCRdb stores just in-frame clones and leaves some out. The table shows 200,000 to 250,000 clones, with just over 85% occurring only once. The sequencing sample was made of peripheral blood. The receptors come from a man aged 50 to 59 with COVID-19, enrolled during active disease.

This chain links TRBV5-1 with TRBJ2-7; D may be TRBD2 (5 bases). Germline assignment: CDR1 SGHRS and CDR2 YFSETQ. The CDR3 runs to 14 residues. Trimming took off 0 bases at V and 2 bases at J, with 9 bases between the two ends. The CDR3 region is CASSLAREPYEQYF. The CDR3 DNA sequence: TGCGCCAGCAGCTTGGCGAGGGAACCCTACGAGCAGTACTTC.

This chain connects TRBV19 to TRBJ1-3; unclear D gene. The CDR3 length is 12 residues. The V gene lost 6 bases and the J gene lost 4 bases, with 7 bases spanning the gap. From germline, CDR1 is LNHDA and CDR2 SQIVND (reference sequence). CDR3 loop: CASRSSGNTIYF. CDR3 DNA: TGTGCCAGTAGGTCATCAGGAAACACCATATATTTT.

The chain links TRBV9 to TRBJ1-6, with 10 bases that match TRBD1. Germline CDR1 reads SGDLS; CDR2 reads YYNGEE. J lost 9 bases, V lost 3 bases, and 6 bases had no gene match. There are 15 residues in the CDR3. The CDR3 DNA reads TGTGCCAGCAGCGAAGACGGGACAGGGGTTTCACCCCTCCACTTT. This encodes CASSEDGTGVSPLHF.

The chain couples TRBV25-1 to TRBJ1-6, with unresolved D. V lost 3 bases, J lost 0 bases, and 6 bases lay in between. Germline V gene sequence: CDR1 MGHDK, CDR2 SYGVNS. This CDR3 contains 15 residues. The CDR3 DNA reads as TGTGCCAGCAGTGAGGGGAGCTCCTATAATTCACCCCTCCACTTT. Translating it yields CASSEGSSYNSPLHF.

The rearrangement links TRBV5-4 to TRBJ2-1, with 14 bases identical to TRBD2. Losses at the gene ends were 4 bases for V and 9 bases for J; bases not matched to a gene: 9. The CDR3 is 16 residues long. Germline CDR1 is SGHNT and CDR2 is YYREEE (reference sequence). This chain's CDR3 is CASSPTGLAGVGEQFF. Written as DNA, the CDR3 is TGTGCCAGCAGCCCGACGGGACTAGCGGGAGTAGGTGAGCAGTTCTTC.

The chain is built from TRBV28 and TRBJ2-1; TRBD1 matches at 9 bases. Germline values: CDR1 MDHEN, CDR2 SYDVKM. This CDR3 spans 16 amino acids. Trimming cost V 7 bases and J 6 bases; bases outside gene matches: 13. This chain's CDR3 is CASKPPGQGVFNEQFF. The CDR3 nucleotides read TGTGCCAGCAAGCCTCCGGGACAGGGAGTCTTCAATGAGCAGTTCTTC.

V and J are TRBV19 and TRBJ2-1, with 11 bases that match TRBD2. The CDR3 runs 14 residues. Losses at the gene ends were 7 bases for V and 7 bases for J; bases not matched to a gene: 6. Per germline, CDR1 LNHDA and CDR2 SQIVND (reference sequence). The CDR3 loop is CASTTSGSYNEQFF. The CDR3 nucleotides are TGTGCCAGTACTACTAGCGGGAGTTATAATGAGCAGTTCTTC.

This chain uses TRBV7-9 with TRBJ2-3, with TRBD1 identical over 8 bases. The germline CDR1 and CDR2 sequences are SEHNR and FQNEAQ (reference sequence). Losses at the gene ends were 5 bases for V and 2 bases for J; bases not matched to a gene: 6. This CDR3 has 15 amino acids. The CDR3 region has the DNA TGTGCCAGCAGCCGCGACAGGGGAATCACAGATACGCAGTATTTT. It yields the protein CASSRDRGITDTQYF.

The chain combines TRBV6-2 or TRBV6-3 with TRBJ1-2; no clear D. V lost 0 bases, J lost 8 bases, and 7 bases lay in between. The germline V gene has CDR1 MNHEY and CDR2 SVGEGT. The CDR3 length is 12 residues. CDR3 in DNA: TGTGCCAGCAGTTACTCGCTACGGGGCTACACCTTC. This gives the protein CASSYSLRGYTF.

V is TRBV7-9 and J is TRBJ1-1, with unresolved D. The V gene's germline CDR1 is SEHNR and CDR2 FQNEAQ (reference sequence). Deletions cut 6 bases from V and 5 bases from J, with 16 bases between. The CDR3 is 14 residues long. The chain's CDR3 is CASRSIPPGTEAFF. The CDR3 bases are TGTGCCAGCAGATCCATTCCCCCGGGGACTGAAGCTTTCTTT.

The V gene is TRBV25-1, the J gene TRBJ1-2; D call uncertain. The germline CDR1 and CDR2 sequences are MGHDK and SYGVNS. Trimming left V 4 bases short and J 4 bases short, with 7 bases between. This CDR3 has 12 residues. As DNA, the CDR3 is TGTGCCAGCAGTGGGAACAGCTATGGCTACACCTTC. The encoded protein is CASSGNSYGYTF.

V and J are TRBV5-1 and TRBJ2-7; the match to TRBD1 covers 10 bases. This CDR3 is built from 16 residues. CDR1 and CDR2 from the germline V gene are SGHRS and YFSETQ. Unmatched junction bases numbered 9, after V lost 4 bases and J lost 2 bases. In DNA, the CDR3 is TGCGCCAGCAGCCCGATCCCCGGACAGGGGGCCTACGAGCAGTACTTC. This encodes CASSPIPGQGAYEQYF.

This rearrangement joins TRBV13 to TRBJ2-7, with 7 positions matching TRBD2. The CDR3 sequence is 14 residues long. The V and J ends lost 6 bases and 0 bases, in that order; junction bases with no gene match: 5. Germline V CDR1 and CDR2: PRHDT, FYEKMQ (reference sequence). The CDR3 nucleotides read TGTGCCAGCAGGCAGCGGGGAGTCTCCTACGAGCAGTACTTC. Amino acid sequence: CASRQRGVSYEQYF.

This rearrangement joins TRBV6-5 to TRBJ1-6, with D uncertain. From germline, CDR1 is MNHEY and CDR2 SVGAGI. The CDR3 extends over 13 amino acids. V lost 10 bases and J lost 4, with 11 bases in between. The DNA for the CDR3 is TGTGCCACCGAAACAGTGTATAATTCACCCCTCCACTTT. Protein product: CATETVYNSPLHF.

In DNA, the CDR3 is TGTGCCAGCCAGCGAGCCTCGAGTGGAAACACCATATATTTT. As protein: CASQRASSGNTIYF. V is TRBV2 and J is TRBJ1-3; D gene uncertain. In germline, CDR1 is SNHLY, CDR2 FYNNEI. The CDR3 loop spans 14 amino acids. V gave up 8 bases and J gave up 3 bases, with 14 bases separating them.

CDR3 in DNA: TGCAGTGGAGGGCTGGTGAATACGCAGTATTTT. The encoded protein is CSGGLVNTQYF. The chain has TRBV20-1 and TRBJ2-3; possibly TRBD2 for D (5 bases). The CDR3 runs 11 residues. Per the germline V gene, CDR1 is DFQATT and CDR2 is SNEGSKA (reference sequence). V gave up 7 bases and J gave up 7 bases, with 12 bases separating them.

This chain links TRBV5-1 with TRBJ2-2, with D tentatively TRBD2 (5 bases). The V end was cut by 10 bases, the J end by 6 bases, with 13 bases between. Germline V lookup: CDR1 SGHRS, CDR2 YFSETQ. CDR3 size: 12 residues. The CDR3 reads CASRESPGELFF. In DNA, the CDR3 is TGCGCCTCCCGGGAAAGCCCCGGGGAGCTGTTTTTT. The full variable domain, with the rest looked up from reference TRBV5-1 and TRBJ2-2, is KAGVTQTPRYLIKTRGQQVTLSCSPISGHRSVSWYQQTPGQGLQFLFEYFSETQRNKGNFPGRFSGRQFSNSRSEMNVSTLELGDSALYLCASRESPGELFFGEGSRLTVL.

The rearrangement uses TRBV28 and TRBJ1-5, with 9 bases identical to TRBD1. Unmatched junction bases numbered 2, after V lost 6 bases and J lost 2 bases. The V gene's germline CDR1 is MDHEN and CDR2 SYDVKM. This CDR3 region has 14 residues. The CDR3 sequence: CASRTGGRNQPQHF. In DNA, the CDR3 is TGTGCCAGCAGAACAGGGGGCCGCAATCAGCCCCAGCATTTT.

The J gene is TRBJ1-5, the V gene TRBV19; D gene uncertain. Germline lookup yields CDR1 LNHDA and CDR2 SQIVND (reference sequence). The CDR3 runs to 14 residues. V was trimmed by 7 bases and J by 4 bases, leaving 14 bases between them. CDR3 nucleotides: TGTGCCAGTACCGCTAGCTCTGGGAATCAGCCCCAGCATTTT. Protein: CASTASSGNQPQHF.

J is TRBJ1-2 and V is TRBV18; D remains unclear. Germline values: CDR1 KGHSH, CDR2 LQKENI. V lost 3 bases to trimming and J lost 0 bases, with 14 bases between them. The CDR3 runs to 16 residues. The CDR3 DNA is TGTGCCAGCTCACCTCTGTCGCAGATTACTAACTATGGCTACACCTTC. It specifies CASSPLSQITNYGYTF.

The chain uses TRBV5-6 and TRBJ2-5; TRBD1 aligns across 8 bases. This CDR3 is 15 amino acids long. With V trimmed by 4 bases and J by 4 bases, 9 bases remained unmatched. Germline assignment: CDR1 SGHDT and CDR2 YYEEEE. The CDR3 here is CASSRRQGLGETQYF. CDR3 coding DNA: TGTGCCAGCAGCCGACGACAGGGGTTGGGAGAGACCCAGTACTTC.

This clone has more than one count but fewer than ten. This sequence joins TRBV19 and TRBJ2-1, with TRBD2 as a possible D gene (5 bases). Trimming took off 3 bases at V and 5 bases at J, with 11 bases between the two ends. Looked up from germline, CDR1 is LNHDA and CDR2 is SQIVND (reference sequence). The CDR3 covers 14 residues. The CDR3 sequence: CASSISRGNNEQFF. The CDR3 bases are TGTGCCAGTAGTATTTCGCGAGGGAACAATGAGCAGTTCTTC.

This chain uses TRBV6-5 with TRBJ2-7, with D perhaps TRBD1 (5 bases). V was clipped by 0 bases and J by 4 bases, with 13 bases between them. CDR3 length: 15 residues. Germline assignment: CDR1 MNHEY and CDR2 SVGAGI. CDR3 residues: CASSYSSMTAYEQYF. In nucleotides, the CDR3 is TGTGCCAGCAGTTACTCGAGTATGACAGCTTACGAGCAGTACTTC.

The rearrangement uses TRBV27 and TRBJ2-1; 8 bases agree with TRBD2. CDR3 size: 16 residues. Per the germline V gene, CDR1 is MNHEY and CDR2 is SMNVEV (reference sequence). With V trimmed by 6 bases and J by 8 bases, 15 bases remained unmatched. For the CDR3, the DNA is TGTGCCAGCAGCCGACTGGCGGGGGGTCTTAACGATGAGCAGTTCTTC. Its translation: CASSRLAGGLNDEQFF.

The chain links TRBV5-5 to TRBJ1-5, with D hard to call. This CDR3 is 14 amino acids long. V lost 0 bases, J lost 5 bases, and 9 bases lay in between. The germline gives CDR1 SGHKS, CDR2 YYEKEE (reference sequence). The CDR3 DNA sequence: TGTGCCAGCAGCTTGGTACCGGTTTATCAGCCCCAGCATTTT. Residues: CASSLVPVYQPQHF.

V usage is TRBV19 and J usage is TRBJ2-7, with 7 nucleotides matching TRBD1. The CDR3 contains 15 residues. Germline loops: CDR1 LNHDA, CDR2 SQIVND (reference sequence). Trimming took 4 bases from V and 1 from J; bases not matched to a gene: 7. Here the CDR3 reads CASSSSTGISYEQYF. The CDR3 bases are TGTGCCAGTAGTAGTTCGACAGGGATATCCTACGAGCAGTACTTC.

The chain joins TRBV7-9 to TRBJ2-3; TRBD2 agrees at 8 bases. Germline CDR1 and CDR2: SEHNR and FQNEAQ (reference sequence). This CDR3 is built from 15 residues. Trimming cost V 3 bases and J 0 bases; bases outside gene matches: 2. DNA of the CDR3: TGTGCCAGCAGCTTTACTAGCGGCAGCACAGATACGCAGTATTTT. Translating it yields CASSFTSGSTDTQYF. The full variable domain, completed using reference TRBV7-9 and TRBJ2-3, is DTGVSQNPRHKITKRGQNVTFRCDPISEHNRLYWYRQTLGQGPEFLTYFQNEAQLEKSRLLSDRFSAERPKGSFSTLEIQRTEQGDSAMYLCASSFTSGSTDTQYFGPGTRLTVL.

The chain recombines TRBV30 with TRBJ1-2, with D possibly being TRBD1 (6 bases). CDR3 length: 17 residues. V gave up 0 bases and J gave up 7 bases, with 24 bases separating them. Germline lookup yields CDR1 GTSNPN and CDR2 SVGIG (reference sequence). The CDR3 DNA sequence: TGTGCCTGGAGTGTACCCTTTTGGGGGGGCGATCAGTTTGGCTACACCTTC. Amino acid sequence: CAWSVPFWGGDQFGYTF.